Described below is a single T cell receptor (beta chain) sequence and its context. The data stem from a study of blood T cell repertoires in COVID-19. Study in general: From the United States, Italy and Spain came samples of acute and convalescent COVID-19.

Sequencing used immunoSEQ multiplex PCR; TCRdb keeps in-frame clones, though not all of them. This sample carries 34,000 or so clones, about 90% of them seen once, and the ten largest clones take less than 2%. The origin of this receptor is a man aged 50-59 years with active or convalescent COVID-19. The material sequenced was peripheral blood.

The CDR3 sequence is CASSVHRGSSYEQYF. The CDR3 bases are TGTGCCAGCAGCGTCCACAGGGGGAGCTCCTACGAGCAGTACTTC. The rearrangement links TRBV5-5 to TRBJ2-7; TRBD1 aligns across 8 bases. Per germline, CDR1 SGHKS and CDR2 YYEKEE (reference sequence). CDR3 length equals 15 residues. With V trimmed by 4 bases and J by 0 bases, 6 bases remained unmatched.